One sample yielded the 27 T cell receptor beta chains listed below, sequenced in a study of regulatory T cells in long-lasting Graves disease. Time point here: persistent/refractory GD, antithyroid drugs over 5 years with positive TRAb. There was RNA extracted from PBMCs, and the TCR library was made from it. Both iRepertoire HTBI primers and Arm-PCR of CDR3 regions were used to build the TCR beta libraries. TCRdb reanalysed the multiplex PCR reads using MiXCR and keeps one entry per CDR3 protein. The table includes roughly 700,000 distinct CDR3 sequences, approximately 29% detected once. The sequenced sample was peripheral blood mononuclear cells (PBMCs), obtained when the disease was refractory, from a patient treated with antithyroid drugs. These receptors all come from a female donor with Graves disease.

This chain uses TRBV20-1 with TRBJ1-4; D not certain. V gave up 6 bases and J gave up 5 bases, with 10 bases separating them. Germline CDR1 is DFQATT and CDR2 is SNEGSKA (reference sequence). This CDR3 is built from 12 residues. CDR3 nucleotide sequence: TGCAGTGCCCGAAACATGAATGAAAAACTGTTTTTT. Translating gives CSARNMNEKLFF.

CDR3 sequence: CASSLEGGTVQETQYF. The CDR3 nucleotides are TGTGCCAGCAGCTTAGAAGGCGGGACAGTCCAAGAGACCCAGTACTTC. The chain links TRBV7-9 to TRBJ2-5, with TRBD1 as a possible D gene (7 bases). The CDR3 spans 16 residues. Germline CDR1 SEHNR, CDR2 FQNEAQ (reference sequence). The germline V and J ends were trimmed by 1 base and 1 base, with 13 bases remaining between them.

This clonotype occurred a few times. The chain has TRBV7-6 and TRBJ2-5; D unclear. The V gene's germline CDR1 is SGHVS and CDR2 FNYEAQ. The V and J ends lost 5 bases and 0 bases respectively, with 7 bases between them. This CDR3 is 13 amino acids long. CDR3 DNA sequence: TGTGCCAGCAGCGTGTCTAACCAAGAGACCCAGTACTTC. Protein sequence: CASSVSNQETQYF.

The chain links TRBV9 to TRBJ2-2, with 15 positions matching TRBD2. The CDR3 length is 18 residues. The trim removed 4 bases at V and 3 bases at J, leaving 7 bases unmatched. Germline CDR1 and CDR2: SGDLS and YYNGEE. The CDR3 sequence: CASSRTSGRGWDTGELFF. CDR3 nucleotide sequence: TGTGCCAGCAGCCGGACTAGCGGGAGGGGATGGGACACCGGGGAGCTGTTTTTT.

This clonotype has just a few counts. V and J are TRBV20-1 and TRBJ1-6; D possibly corresponds to TRBD1 (6 bases). V gave up 6 bases and J gave up 4 bases, with 19 bases separating them. The germline V gene has CDR1 DFQATT and CDR2 SNEGSKA (reference sequence). The CDR3 length is 16 residues. Here the CDR3 DNA reads TGCAGTGCCAGGCGACTGGACAGTGGATATAATTCACCCCTCCACTTT. Translated, it gives CSARRLDSGYNSPLHF.

This clonotype turned up a few times. The chain employs TRBV20-1 and TRBJ1-5, with TRBD1 matching over 9 bases. Germline assignment: CDR1 DFQATT and CDR2 SNEGSKA (reference sequence). Trimming removed 4 bases from V and 4 bases from J; junction bases left unmatched: 2. The CDR3 length is 13 residues. The chain's CDR3 is CSAIGQGNQPQHF. CDR3 sequence (DNA): TGCAGTGCTATAGGACAGGGGAATCAGCCCCAGCATTTT.

V usage is TRBV9 and J usage is TRBJ1-1; D unresolved. The CDR3 extends over 15 amino acids. The V gene lost 0 bases and the J gene lost 3 bases, with 12 bases spanning the gap. Looked up from germline, CDR1 is SGDLS and CDR2 is YYNGEE. The CDR3 spells CASSVVWAGDTEAFF. As DNA, the CDR3 is TGTGCCAGCAGCGTAGTCTGGGCCGGGGACACTGAAGCTTTCTTT.

The chain carries TRBV6-1 and TRBJ1-2; no clear D gene. The length of the CDR3 is 14 residues. In germline, CDR1 is MNHNS, CDR2 SASEGT. V lost 1 base and J lost 5, with 11 bases in between. CDR3 region: CASSEGDLGYGYTF. CDR3 nucleotides: TGTGCCAGCAGTGAAGGGGATTTAGGGTATGGCTACACCTTC.

This clonotype was observed many times. This chain connects TRBV14 to TRBJ1-2; D not resolved. V was clipped by 0 bases and J by 4 bases, with 12 bases between them. The CDR3 length is 15 residues. Germline loops: CDR1 SGHDN, CDR2 FVKESK. The CDR3 is CASSQDRWQFYGYTF. The CDR3 DNA reads TGTGCCAGCAGCCAAGATCGTTGGCAGTTCTATGGCTACACCTTC. The full variable domain, completed using reference TRBV14 and TRBJ1-2, is EAGVTQFPSHSVIEKGQTVTLRCDPISGHDNLYWYRRVMGKEIKFLLHFVKESKQDESGMPNNRFLAERTGGTYSTLKVQPAELEDSGVYFCASSQDRWQFYGYTFGSGTRLTVV.

As regards this clonotype: Mismatch with germline at one junction end may stem from a read error. The V and J genes are TRBV30 and TRBJ2-2, with 7 positions matching TRBD1. The CDR3 consists of 13 residues. Germline CDR1 reads GTSNPN; CDR2 reads SVGIG (reference sequence). CDR3 region: CAWYRGSTGELSF. The DNA of the CDR3 is TGTGCCTGGTACAGGGGATCCACCGGGGAGCTGTCTTTT. The variable domain in full, completed from reference TRBV30 and TRBJ2-2, reads SQTIHQWPATLVQPVGSPLSLECTVEGTSNPNLYWYRQAAGRGLQLLFYSVGIGQISSEVPQNLSASRPQDRQFILSSKKLLLSDSGFYLCAWYRGSTGELSFGEGSRLTVL.

This clonotype showed up many times. The chain couples TRBV2 to TRBJ1-2; 7 bases agree with TRBD1. This CDR3 contains 14 residues. Germline V lookup: CDR1 SNHLY, CDR2 FYNNEI. The ends lost 6 bases at V and 4 bases at J; junction bases unmatched: 8. Here the CDR3 reads CASSPRGESYGYTF. In DNA, the CDR3 is TGTGCCAGCAGCCCCAGGGGGGAAAGCTATGGCTACACCTTC.

This clonotype was seen a few times. The V and J genes are TRBV6-2 or TRBV6-3 and TRBJ2-7, with unresolved D. The CDR3 is 14 residues long. The V end was cut by 5 bases, the J end by 0 bases, with 11 bases between. Germline assignment: CDR1 MNHEY and CDR2 SVGEGT. The CDR3 loop is CASSENSISYEQYF. The CDR3 DNA reads TGTGCCAGCAGTGAAAATAGTATCTCCTACGAGCAGTACTTC.

V and J are TRBV2 and TRBJ1-5; TRBD1 agrees at 10 bases. With V trimmed by 5 bases and J by 3 bases, 4 bases remained unmatched. This CDR3 is built from 15 residues. CDR1 and CDR2 (germline): SNHLY, FYNNEI. The CDR3 DNA follows: TGTGCCAGCAGTCCCGGGACAGGGGCCAATCAGCCCCAGCATTTT. Translating gives CASSPGTGANQPQHF. Based on the CDR3 plus reference TRBV2 and TRBJ1-5, the full variable domain is EPEVTQTPSHQVTQMGQEVILRCVPISNHLYFYWYRQILGQKVEFLVSFYNNEISEKSEIFDDQFSVERPDGSNFTLKIRSTKLEDSAMYFCASSPGTGANQPQHFGDGTRLSIL.

This clonotype showed up many times. The chain employs TRBV28 and TRBJ1-2; D remains ambiguous. The CDR3 is 14 amino acids. V shed 6 bases and J shed 3 bases, with 14 bases lying between them. In germline, CDR1 is MDHEN, CDR2 SYDVKM. The CDR3 nucleotides are TGTGCCAGCAGCACCCCGGTTGAGGACTATGGCTACACCTTC. Its translation is CASSTPVEDYGYTF.

The chain joins TRBV29-1 to TRBJ2-5, with D unresolved. V was clipped by 3 bases and J by 4 bases, with 15 bases between them. The CDR3 contains 14 residues. Germline V gives CDR1 SQVTM, CDR2 ANQGSEA. The CDR3 sequence: CSVEVADLGETQYF. Written as DNA, the CDR3 is TGCAGCGTTGAGGTAGCAGACCTTGGAGAGACCCAGTACTTC.

This clonotype was detected only a few times. The chain carries TRBV19 and TRBJ1-1; D ambiguous. Germline CDR1 is LNHDA and CDR2 is SQIVND (reference sequence). Trimming cost V 3 bases and J 1 base, with 12 bases left between them. The CDR3 has 15 residues. The CDR3 region is CASSIRGMGNTEAFF. The CDR3 region has the DNA TGTGCCAGTAGTATTCGAGGAATGGGGAACACTGAAGCTTTCTTT.

The chain couples TRBV15 to TRBJ2-5; weak D call: TRBD2 (6 bases). CDR1 LNHNV and CDR2 YYDKDF come from the germline V gene (reference sequence). The V and J ends lost 2 bases and 5 bases respectively, with 9 bases between them. The CDR3 extends over 13 amino acids. CDR3 sequence (DNA): TGTGCCACCAGCAGAAATGGAGGGGAGACCCAGTACTTC. It is translated as CATSRNGGETQYF.

The rearrangement joins TRBV7-9 to TRBJ1-6; 8 bases map to TRBD1. V gave up 0 bases and J gave up 8 bases; unmatched junction bases: 3. Germline-derived CDR1 and CDR2 are SEHNR and FQNEAQ (reference sequence). The CDR3 extends over 15 amino acids. The CDR3 DNA sequence: TGTGCCAGCAGCTTAGCGACAGGGGCGGATTCACCCCTCCACTTT. Residues: CASSLATGADSPLHF.

A single count supports this clonotype. The chain joins TRBV6-2 or TRBV6-3 to TRBJ1-2; tentatively, D is TRBD1 (6 bases). Germline CDR1 MNHEY, CDR2 SVGEGT. The CDR3 has 14 amino acids. V lost 7 bases to trimming and J lost 6 bases, with 18 bases between them. CDR3 region: CASTPTGPLDGYTF. Here the CDR3 DNA reads TGTGCCAGCACCCCGACAGGTCCCCTCGATGGCTACACCTTC.

In this sample, this clonotype turned up a few times. V and J are TRBV28 and TRBJ2-1, with 8 positions matching TRBD2. The CDR3 sequence is 16 residues long. Germline lookup yields CDR1 MDHEN and CDR2 SYDVKM. Trimming cost V 5 bases and J 5 bases; bases outside gene matches: 11. CDR3 bases: TGTGCCAGCAGTAAAACGGGACTAGGGAGGGACAATGAGCAGTTCTTC. The encoded protein is CASSKTGLGRDNEQFF.

This clonotype turned up a few times. This rearrangement joins TRBV19 to TRBJ1-2; 7 nucleotides agree with TRBD1. Germline V gene data show CDR1 as LNHDA and CDR2 as SQIVND (reference sequence). This CDR3 spans 15 amino acids. V lost 4 bases to trimming and J lost 0 bases; unmatched junction nucleotides: 5. CDR3 residues: CASSTYRGSNYGYTF. Here the CDR3 DNA reads TGTGCCAGTAGTACCTACAGGGGATCTAACTATGGCTACACCTTC.

This clonotype was seen repeatedly, ten times or more. The V call is TRBV12-3 or TRBV12-4, the J call TRBJ2-5, with TRBD2 matching 8 bases. This CDR3 comprises 14 residues. Unmatched junction bases numbered 10, after V lost 6 bases and J lost 7 bases. The CDR3 region has the DNA TGTGCCAGCAGACCCTCGGGGGGGAGAGGGACCCAGTACTTC. It encodes CASRPSGGRGTQYF.

The chain uses TRBV6-2 or TRBV6-3 and TRBJ2-2; 9 positions match TRBD1. Germline CDR1 and CDR2: MNHEY and SVGEGT. The ends lost 5 bases at V and 4 bases at J; junction bases unmatched: 2. The CDR3 is 14 residues long. The CDR3 sequence is CASSGQGTTGELFF. In DNA form, the CDR3 reads TGTGCCAGCAGTGGACAGGGGACCACCGGGGAGCTGTTTTTT.

This clonotype came up a few times. The chain recombines TRBV28 with TRBJ1-2; a possible D gene is TRBD1 (5 bases). Germline V gene lookup returns CDR1 MDHEN and CDR2 SYDVKM. This CDR3 has 14 residues. V gave up 3 bases and J gave up 8 bases, with 16 bases separating them. DNA of the CDR3: TGTGCCAGCAGTTTGTTGGTGGGGCAGCTAGGCTACACCTTC. It codes for CASSLLVGQLGYTF.

The chain joins TRBV13 to TRBJ1-6; possible D gene TRBD1, 5 bases. Trimming left V 5 bases short and J 3 bases short, with 14 bases between. This CDR3 region has 16 residues. Per germline, CDR1 PRHDT and CDR2 FYEKMQ (reference sequence). CDR3 sequence (DNA): TGTGCCAGCAGCCAGGAATTGCAGGGCTATAATTCACCCCTCCACTTT. Residues: CASSQELQGYNSPLHF.

This chain connects TRBV7-9 to TRBJ1-6, with D unresolved. V was pared by 5 bases and J by 6 bases, with 14 bases between. The V gene's germline CDR1 is SEHNR and CDR2 FQNEAQ (reference sequence). There are 15 residues in the CDR3. The CDR3 nucleotides are TGTGCCAGCAGCCCCCCGGTTGGCGGTAATTCACCCCTCCACTTT. Protein sequence: CASSPPVGGNSPLHF.

This clonotype has a handful of counts. V is TRBV2 and J is TRBJ1-6; 7 nucleotides match TRBD1. Per germline, CDR1 SNHLY and CDR2 FYNNEI. The CDR3 length is 17 residues. V shed 7 bases, J shed 0 bases, and the junction held 9 bases outside the gene matches. The CDR3 DNA follows: TGTGCCAGCAATAACGAACAGGGGAGCTCCTATAATTCACCCCTCCACTTT. Its translation is CASNNEQGSSYNSPLHF.